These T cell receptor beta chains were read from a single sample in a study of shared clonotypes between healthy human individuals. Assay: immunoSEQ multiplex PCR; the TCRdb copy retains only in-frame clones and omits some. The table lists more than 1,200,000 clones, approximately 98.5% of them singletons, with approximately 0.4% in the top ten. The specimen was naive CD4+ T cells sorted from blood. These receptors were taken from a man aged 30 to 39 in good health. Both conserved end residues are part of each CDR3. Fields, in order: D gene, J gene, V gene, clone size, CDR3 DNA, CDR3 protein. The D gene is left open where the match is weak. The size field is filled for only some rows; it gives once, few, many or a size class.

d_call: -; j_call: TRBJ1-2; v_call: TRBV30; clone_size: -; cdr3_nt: TGTGCCTGGAGTGGACCCAGCCGGGGCTACACCTTC; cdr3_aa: CAWSGPSRGYTF
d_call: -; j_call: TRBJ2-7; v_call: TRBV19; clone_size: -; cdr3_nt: TGTGCCAGTAGAAGGGGAGCCAGAGACTACGAGCAGTACTTC; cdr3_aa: CASRRGARDYEQYF
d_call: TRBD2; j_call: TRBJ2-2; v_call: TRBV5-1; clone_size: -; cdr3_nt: TGCGCCAGCAGGGCACTAGCGGGACGCTCCGGGGAGCTGTTTTTT; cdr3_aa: CASRALAGRSGELFF
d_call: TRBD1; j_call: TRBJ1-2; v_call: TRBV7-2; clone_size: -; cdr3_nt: TGTGCCAGCAGCTTAAGACAGGGATCCTATGGCTACACCTTC; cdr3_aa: CASSLRQGSYGYTF
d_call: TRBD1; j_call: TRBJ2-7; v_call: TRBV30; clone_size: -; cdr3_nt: TGTGCCTGGGGACAGGGGGCGTACGAGCAGTACTTC; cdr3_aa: CAWGQGAYEQYF
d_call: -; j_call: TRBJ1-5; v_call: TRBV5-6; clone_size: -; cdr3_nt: TGTGCCAGCAGCGTGGACCTCAATCAGCCCCAGCATTTT; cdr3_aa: CASSVDLNQPQHF
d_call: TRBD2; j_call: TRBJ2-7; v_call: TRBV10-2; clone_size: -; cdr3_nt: TGCGCCAGCAGTGAGTCTACCCTAGCGGGGGCCTACGAGCAGTACTTC; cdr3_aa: CASSESTLAGAYEQYF
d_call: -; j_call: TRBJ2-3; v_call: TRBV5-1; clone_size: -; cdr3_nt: TGCGCCAGCAGCTTGGATGGGCAGGGCTCAGATACGCAGTATTTT; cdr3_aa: CASSLDGQGSDTQYF
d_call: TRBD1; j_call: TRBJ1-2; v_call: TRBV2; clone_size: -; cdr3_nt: TGTGCCAGCACTCGGGACAGCTATGGCTACACCTTC; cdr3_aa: CASTRDSYGYTF
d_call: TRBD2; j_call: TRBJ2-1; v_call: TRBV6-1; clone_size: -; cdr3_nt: TGTGCCAGCAAGGACCAGCGGGATTTGTATGAGCAGTTCTTC; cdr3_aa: CASKDQRDLYEQFF
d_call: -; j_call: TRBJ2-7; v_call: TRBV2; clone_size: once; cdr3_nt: TGTGCCAGCAGGGCGGGACAGTCGAGCTCCTACGAGCAGTACTTC; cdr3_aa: CASRAGQSSSYEQYF
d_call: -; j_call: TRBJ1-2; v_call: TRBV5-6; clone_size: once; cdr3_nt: TGTGCCAGCAGCTTGTTTGTTCAGGGCTACACCTTC; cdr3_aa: CASSLFVQGYTF
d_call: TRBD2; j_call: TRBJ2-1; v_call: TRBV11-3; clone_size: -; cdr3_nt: TGTGCCAGCAGCTCGGGACTAGCGGGAGTTGAGCAGTTCTTC; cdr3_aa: CASSSGLAGVEQFF
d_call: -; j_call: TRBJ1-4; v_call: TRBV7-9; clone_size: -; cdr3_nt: TGTGCCAGCAGCTTTAGAACTAATGAAAAACTGTTTTTT; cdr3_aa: CASSFRTNEKLFF
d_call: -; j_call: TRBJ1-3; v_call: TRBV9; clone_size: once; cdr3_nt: TGTGCCAGCAGCGGAGGGGGTGATAGAAACACCATATATTTT; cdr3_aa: CASSGGGDRNTIYF
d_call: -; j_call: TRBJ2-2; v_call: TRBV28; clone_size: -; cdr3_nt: TGTGCCAGCAGTCTGGTCGGGGGCTGGGAGCTGTTTTTT; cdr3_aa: CASSLVGGWELFF
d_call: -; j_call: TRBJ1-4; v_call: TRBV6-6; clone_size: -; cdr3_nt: TGTGCCAGCAAAGGTGCCCGGGAGGCTAATGAAAAACTGTTTTTT; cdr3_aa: CASKGAREANEKLFF
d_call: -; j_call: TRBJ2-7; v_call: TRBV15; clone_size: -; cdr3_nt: TGTGCCACCAGCAGAGGGGGTCCAGGGGCCCACTACGAGCAGTACTTC; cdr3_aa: CATSRGGPGAHYEQYF
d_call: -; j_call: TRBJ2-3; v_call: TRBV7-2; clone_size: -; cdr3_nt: TGTGCCAGCAGCTTAAGGGGAGTTATCATCGGGGCCTGGTTCGATACGCAGTATTTT; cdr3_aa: CASSLRGVIIGAWFDTQYF
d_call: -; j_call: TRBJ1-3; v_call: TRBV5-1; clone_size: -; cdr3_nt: TGCGCCAGCAGCCCAGGACATAACTCTGGAAACACCATATATTTT; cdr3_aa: CASSPGHNSGNTIYF
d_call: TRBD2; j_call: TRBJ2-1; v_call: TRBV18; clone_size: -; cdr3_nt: TGTGCCAGCTCACCATTTACTAGCGGGGTTTACAATGAGCAGTTCTTC; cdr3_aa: CASSPFTSGVYNEQFF
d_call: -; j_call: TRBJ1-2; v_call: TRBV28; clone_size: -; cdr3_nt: TGTGCCAGCAGTTTGGGGTCGGGTGGCTACACCTTC; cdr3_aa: CASSLGSGGYTF
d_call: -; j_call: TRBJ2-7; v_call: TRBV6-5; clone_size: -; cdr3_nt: TGTGCCAGCAGTTACGGGAGTCTCCCCTACGAGCAGTACTTC; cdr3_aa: CASSYGSLPYEQYF
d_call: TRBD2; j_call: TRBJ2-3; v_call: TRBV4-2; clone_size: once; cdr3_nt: TGTGCCAGCAGCGGAGGGACTAGCGGCGGCACAGATACGCAGTATTTT; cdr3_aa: CASSGGTSGGTDTQYF
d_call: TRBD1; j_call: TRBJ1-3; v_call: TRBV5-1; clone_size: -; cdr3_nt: TGCGCCAGCAGCTTGGTAGAATTGGGACAGGGGGCTTCTGGAAACACCATATATTTT; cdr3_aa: CASSLVELGQGASGNTIYF
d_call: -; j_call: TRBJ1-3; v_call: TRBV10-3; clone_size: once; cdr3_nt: TGTGCCATCAGTCCAGAAGTGGCTGGAAACACCATATATTTT; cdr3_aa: CAISPEVAGNTIYF
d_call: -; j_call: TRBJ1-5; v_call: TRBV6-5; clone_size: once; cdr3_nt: TGTGCCAGCAGCTCAGCCGCTCGGGGGCCCCAGCATTTT; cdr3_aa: CASSSAARGPQHF
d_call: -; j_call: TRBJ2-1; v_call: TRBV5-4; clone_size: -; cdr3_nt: TGTGCCAGCAGCTGGGGAGGCGGCAGGGGGAATGAGCAGTTCTTC; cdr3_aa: CASSWGGGRGNEQFF
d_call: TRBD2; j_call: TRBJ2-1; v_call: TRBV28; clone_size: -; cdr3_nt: TGTGCCAGCAACCGTCTAGCGGGAAGCTACAATGAGCAGTTCTTC; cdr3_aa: CASNRLAGSYNEQFF